This T cell receptor beta chain was retrieved from a study of patients and donors after allogeneic stem cell transplantation. V was clipped by 1 base and J by 0 bases; unmatched bases: 12. The CDR3 runs 19 residues. In germline, CDR1 is SQVTM, CDR2 ANQGSEA. TCRdb recomputed calls from the RT-PCR reads with MiXCR, one row per CDR3 protein. The repertoire consists of about 72,000 distinct CDR3 sequences, with about 30% occurring once and the leading ten covering more than 25%. This clonotype has a count of ten or more. The sequencing input was blood, either unsorted or a sorted T cell fraction (not recorded which). This rearrangement joins TRBV29-1 to TRBJ1-5; the match to TRBD1 covers 10 bases. This clonotype was sampled from a human donor who was either an allogeneic HSCT recipient or a stem cell or donor lymphocyte infusion donor (not recorded which). It is not recorded whose cells these are; they may come from a transplant donor. CDR3 in DNA: TGCAGCGTTGAAGTCCCCGCCGGGACAGGGGATTATAGCAATCAGCCCCAGCATTTT. This sequence encodes CSVEVPAGTGDYSNQPQHF.